These T cell receptor beta chains were read from a single sample in a study of spatial heterogeneity in lung cancer. TCRdb redid the calling of the 5' RACE reads with MiXCR, one entry per CDR3 protein. The sample has 11,000 or so distinct CDR3 sequences; roughly 3.5% are singletons. Sequences were derived from PBMCs, sampled at surgery. The receptors originated from a female donor with early-stage non-small cell lung cancer. CDR3s include the opening cysteine and the closing phenylalanine or tryptophan. Each record gives: CDR3 protein, CDR3 DNA, D gene, CDR3 length, clone size, V gene, J gene. D genes are given only for firm matches. Size is stated as how often the clone was seen (once, few, many) or a class if it is expanded.

CASSLVGRNNEQFF	TGTGCCAGCAGCTTAGTAGGTAGGAACAATGAGCAGTTCTTC	.	14	many	TRBV7-8	TRBJ2-1
CSARDPAGGVGGYTF	TGCAGTGCTAGAGATCCAGCAGGAGGAGTAGGTGGCTACACCTTC	.	15	many	TRBV20-1	TRBJ1-2
CASSVAGGLAGASQYF	TGTGCCAGCAGCGTAGCCGGGGGACTAGCGGGAGCATCCCAGTACTTC	TRBD2	16	few	TRBV9	TRBJ2-5
CASSRRGTDLNQPQHF	TGTGCCAGCAGTCGACGTGGGACAGACCTCAATCAGCCCCAGCATTTT	TRBD1	16	many	TRBV6-5	TRBJ1-5
CSARAKTLPTF	TGCAGTGCTAGAGCGAAGACCCTGCCCACCTTC	.	11	many	TRBV20-1	TRBJ1-2
CSARDFGTDYEQYF	TGCAGTGCTAGAGATTTCGGGACAGACTACGAGCAGTACTTC	TRBD1	14	many	TRBV20-1	TRBJ2-7
CAWCPGLAGCETQYF	TGTGCCTGGTGTCCGGGACTAGCGGGCTGTGAGACCCAGTACTTC	TRBD2	15	few	TRBV30	TRBJ2-5
CASRDRTYGYTF	TGTGCCAGCAGGGACAGGACCTATGGCTACACCTTC	TRBD1	12	many	TRBV6-5	TRBJ1-2
CASSRQGSSEQFF	TGTGCCAGTAGTAGACAGGGTTCGAGTGAGCAGTTCTTC	TRBD1	13	many	TRBV19	TRBJ2-1
CASSNDRYKQYF	TGTGCCAGCAGTAATGACAGATACAAGCAGTACTTC	.	12	many	TRBV2	TRBJ2-7
CASSLGGSYGYTF	TGTGCCAGCAGTTTAGGGGGGAGCTATGGCTACACCTTC	.	13	few	TRBV12-3/TRBV12-4	TRBJ1-2
CASSLGPSGRSDEQYF	TGTGCCAGCAGCTTAGGCCCTAGCGGGAGGTCGGACGAGCAGTACTTC	TRBD2	16	many	TRBV7-2	TRBJ2-7
CASSQLAGGPYEQYF	TGTGCCAGCAGCCAACTAGCGGGAGGGCCCTACGAGCAGTACTTC	TRBD2	15	many	TRBV3-1	TRBJ2-7
CAIKSGASTDTQYF	TGTGCCATCAAAAGCGGGGCTAGCACAGATACGCAGTATTTT	TRBD2	14	many	TRBV10-3	TRBJ2-3